The subject of this entry is one TCR beta chain. Its antigen is not known. The sample comes from a study of T-cell memory formation after mild COVID-19. Study outcomes and limitations: Nothing confirmed that second-wave clones peaking on day 37 were specific for SARS-CoV-2.

CDR3 size: 14 residues. CDR1 is MNHNS and CDR2 is SASEGT in the germline V gene. V lost 4 bases and J lost 0, with 9 bases in between. MiXCR, run by TCRdb on the 5' RACE reads, gives a single entry per CDR3 protein. The sample lists about half a million distinct CDR3 sequences, 15% to 20% occurring once. The sample taken for sequencing was PBMCs or a T cell subset sorted from them (not recorded which). This chain connects TRBV6-1 to TRBJ1-1; D is unclear. The receptor comes from an adult woman who had mild COVID-19 (a few samples of this study predate the infection). Cell type and time point are not known. The CDR3 loop is CASSVGYMNTEAFF. In DNA form, the CDR3 reads TGTGCCAGCAGTGTGGGGTATATGAACACTGAAGCTTTCTTT.